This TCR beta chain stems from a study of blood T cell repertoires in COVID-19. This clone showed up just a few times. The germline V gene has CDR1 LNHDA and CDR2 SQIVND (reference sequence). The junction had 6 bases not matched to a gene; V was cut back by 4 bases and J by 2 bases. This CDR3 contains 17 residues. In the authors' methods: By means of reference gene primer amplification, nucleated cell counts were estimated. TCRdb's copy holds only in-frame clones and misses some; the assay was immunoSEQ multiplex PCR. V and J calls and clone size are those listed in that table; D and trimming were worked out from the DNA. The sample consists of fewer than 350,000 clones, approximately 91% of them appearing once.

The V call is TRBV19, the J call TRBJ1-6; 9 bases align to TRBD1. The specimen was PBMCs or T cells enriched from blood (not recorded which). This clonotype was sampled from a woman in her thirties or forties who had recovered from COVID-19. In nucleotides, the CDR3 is TGTGCCAGTAGTAGGGGACAGGGATTCACCTATAATTCACCCCTCCACTTT. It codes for CASSRGQGFTYNSPLHF. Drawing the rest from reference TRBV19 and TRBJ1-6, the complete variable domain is DGGITQSPKYLFRKEGQNVTLSCEQNLNHDAMYWYRQDPGQGLRLIYYSQIVNDFQKGDIAEGYSVSREKKESFPLTVTSAQKNPTAFYLCASSRGQGFTYNSPLHFGNGTRLTVT.